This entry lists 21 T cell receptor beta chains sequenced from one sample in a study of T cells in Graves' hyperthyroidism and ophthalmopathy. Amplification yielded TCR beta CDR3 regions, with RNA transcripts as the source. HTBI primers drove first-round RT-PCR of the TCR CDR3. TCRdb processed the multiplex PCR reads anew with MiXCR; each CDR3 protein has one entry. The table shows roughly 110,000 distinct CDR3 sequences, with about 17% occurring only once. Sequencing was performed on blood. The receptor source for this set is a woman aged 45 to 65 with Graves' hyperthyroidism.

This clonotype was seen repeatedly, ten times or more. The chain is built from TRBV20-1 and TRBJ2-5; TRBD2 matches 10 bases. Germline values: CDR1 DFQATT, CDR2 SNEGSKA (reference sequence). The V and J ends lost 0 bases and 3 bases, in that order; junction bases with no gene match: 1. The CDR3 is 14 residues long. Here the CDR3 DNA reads TGCAGTGCTAGAGATGGACTAGCGGAAGAGACCCAGTACTTC. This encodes CSARDGLAEETQYF.

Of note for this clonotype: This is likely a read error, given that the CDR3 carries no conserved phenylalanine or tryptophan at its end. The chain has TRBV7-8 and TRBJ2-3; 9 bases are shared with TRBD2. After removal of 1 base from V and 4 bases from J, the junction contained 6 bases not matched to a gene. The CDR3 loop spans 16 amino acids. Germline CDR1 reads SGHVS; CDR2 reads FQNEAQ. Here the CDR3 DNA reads TGTGCCAGCAGCTTAGTGGCGGGAGGGCCAGCAGATACGCAGTATTGT. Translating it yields CASSLVAGGPADTQYC.

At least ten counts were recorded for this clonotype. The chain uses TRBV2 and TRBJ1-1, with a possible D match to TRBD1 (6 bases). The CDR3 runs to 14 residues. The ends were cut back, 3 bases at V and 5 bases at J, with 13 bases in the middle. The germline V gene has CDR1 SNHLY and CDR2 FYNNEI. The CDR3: CASSDKGGLTEAFF. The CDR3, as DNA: TGTGCCAGCAGTGATAAAGGGGGTTTAACTGAAGCTTTCTTT.

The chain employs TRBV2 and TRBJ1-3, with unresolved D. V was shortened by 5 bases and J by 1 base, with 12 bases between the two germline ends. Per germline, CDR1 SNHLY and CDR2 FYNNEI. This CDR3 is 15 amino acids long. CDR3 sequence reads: CASSPRTGSGNTIYF. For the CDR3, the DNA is TGTGCCAGCAGTCCCCGGACGGGATCTGGAAACACCATATATTTT.

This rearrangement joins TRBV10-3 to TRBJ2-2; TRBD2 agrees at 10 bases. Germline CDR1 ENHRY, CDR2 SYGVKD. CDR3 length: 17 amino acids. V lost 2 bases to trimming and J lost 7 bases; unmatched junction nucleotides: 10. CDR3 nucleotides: TGTGCCATCAGTGAGACTCCGGGACTAGCGACGGGCGGGGAGCTGTTTTTT. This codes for CAISETPGLATGGELFF.

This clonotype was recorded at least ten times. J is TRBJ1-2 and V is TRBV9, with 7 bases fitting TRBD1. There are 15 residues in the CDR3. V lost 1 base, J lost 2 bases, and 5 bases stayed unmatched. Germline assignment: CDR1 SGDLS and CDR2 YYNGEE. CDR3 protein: CASSVTDRLNYGYTF. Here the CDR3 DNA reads TGTGCCAGCAGCGTAACGGACAGGCTAAACTATGGCTACACCTTC.

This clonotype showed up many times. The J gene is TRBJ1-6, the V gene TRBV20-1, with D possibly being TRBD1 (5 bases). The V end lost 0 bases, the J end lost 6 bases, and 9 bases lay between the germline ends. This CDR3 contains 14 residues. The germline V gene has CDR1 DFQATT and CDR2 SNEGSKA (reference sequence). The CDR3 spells CSAREGVSNSPLHF. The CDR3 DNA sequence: TGCAGTGCTAGAGAGGGGGTATCTAATTCACCCCTCCACTTT.

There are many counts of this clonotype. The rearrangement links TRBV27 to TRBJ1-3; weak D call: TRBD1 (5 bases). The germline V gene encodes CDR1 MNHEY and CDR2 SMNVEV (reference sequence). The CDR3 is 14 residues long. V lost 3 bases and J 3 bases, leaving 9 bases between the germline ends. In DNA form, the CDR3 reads TGTGCCAGCAGTTTGGGGGGACGTGGAAACACCATATATTTT. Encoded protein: CASSLGGRGNTIYF.

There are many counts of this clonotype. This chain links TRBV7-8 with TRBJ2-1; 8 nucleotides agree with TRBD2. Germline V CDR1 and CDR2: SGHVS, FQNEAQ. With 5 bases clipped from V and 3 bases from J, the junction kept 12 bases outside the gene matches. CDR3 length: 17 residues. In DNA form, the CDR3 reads TGTGCCAGCAGCCCCCCCAGCGGGAGATCTATCTACAATGAGCAGTTCTTC. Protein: CASSPPSGRSIYNEQFF.

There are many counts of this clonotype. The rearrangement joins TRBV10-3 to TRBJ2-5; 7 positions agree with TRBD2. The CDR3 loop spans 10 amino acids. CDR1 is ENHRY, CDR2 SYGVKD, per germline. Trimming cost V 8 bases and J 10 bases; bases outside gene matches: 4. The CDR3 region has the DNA TGTGCCATCGCGACGGGGGGCCAGTACTTC. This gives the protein CAIATGGQYF.

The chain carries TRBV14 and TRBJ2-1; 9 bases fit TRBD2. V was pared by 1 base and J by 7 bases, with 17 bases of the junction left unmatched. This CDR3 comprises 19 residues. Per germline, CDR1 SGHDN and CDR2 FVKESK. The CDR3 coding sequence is TGTGCCAGCAGCCAAGTGTCGCTCGCTAGCGGGACCAGGGGGAATGAGCAGTTCTTC. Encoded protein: CASSQVSLASGTRGNEQFF.

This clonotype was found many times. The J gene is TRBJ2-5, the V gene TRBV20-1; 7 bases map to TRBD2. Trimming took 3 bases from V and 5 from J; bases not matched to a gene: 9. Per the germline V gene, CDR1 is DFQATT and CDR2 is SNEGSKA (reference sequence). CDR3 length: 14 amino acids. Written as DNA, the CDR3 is TGCAGTGCTAGGAGACTAAGCGGGACGGAGACCCAGTACTTC. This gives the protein CSARRLSGTETQYF.

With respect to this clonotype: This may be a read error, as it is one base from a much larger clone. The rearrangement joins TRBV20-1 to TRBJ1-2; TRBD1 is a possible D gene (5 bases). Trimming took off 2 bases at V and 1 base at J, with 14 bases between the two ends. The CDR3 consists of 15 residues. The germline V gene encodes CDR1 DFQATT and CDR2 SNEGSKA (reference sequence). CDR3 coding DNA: TGCAGTGCTAGATATGGAAGGGGTAATAACTATGGCTACACCTTC. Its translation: CSARYGRGNNYGYTF.

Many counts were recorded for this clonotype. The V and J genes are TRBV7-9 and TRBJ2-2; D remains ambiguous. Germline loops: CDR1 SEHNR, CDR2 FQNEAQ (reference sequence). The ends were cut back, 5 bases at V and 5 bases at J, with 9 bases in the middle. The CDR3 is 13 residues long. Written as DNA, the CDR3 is TGTGCCAGCAGCCCAGCTGGTACCGGGGAGCTGTTTTTT. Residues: CASSPAGTGELFF.

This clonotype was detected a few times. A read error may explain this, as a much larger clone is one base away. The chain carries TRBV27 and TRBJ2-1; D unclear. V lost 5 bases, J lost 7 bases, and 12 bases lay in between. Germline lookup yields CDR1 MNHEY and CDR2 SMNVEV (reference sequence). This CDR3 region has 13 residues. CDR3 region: CASSRLWHNEQFF. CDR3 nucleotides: TGTGCCAGCAGTCGGTTGTGGCATAATGAGCAGTTCTTC.

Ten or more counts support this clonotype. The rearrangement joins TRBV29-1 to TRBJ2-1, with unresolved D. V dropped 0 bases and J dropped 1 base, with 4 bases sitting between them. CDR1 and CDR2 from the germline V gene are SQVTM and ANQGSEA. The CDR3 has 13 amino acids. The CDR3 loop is CSVEDRSYNEQFF. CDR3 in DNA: TGCAGCGTTGAAGATCGATCCTACAATGAGCAGTTCTTC.

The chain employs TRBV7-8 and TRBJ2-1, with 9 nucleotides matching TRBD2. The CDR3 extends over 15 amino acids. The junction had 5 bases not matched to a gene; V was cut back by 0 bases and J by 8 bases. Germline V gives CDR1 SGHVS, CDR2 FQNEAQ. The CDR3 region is CASSLALAGVDEQFF. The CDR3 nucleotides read TGTGCCAGCAGCTTAGCCTTAGCGGGAGTGGATGAGCAGTTCTTC.

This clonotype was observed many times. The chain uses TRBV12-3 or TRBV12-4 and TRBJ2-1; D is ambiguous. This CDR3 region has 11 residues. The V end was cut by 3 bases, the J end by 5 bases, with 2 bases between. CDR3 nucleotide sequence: TGTGCCAGCAGTTTGCACAATGAGCAGTTCTTC. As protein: CASSLHNEQFF.

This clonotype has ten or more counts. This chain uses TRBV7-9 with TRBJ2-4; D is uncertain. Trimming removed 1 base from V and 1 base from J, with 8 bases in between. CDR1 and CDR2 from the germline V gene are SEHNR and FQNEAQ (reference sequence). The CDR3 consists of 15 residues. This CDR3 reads CASSLGEFAKNIQYF. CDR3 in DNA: TGTGCCAGCAGCTTAGGTGAATTCGCCAAAAACATTCAGTACTTC.

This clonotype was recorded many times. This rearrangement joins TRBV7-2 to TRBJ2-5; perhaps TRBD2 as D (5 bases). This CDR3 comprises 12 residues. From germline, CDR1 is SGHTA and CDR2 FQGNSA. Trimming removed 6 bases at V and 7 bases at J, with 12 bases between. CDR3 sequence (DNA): TGTGCCAGCAGTCCTCGCCGGGGGACCCAGTACTTC. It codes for CASSPRRGTQYF. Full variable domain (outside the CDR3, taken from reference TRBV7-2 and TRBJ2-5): GAGVSQSPSNKVTEKGKDVELRCDPISGHTALYWYRQSLGQGLEFLIYFQGNSAPDKSGLPSDRFSAERTGGSVSTLTIQRTQQEDSAVYLCASSPRRGTQYFGPGTRLLVL.

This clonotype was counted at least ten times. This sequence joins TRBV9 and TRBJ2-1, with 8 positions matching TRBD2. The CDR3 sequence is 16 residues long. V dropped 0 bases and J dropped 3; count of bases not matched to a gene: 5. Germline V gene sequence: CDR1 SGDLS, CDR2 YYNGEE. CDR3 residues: CASSVAGREDYNEQFF. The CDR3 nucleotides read TGTGCCAGCAGCGTAGCTGGGCGGGAGGACTACAATGAGCAGTTCTTC.